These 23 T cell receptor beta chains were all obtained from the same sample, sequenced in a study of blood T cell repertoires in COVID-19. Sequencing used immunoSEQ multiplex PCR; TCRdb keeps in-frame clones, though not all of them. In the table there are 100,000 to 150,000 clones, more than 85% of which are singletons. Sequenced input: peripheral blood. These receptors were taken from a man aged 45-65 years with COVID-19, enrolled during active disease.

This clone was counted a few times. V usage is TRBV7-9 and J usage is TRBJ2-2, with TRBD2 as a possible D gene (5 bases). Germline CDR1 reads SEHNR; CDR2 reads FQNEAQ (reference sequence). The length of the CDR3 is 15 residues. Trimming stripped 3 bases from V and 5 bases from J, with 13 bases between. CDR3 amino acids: CASSFTGVNTGELFF. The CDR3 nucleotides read TGTGCCAGCAGCTTTACCGGGGTAAATACCGGGGAGCTGTTTTTT.

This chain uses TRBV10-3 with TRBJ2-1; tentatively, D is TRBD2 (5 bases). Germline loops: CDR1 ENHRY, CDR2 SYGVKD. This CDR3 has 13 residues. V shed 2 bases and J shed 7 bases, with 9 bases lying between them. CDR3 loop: CAISEEGMNEQFF. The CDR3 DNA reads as TGTGCCATCAGTGAGGAGGGAATGAATGAGCAGTTCTTC.

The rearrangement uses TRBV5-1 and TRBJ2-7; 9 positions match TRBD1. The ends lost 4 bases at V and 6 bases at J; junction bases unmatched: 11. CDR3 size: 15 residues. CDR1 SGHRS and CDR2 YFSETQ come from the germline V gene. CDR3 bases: TGCGCCAGCAGCCCCCTACCCGGGACAGGGACCGAGCAGTACTTC. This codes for CASSPLPGTGTEQYF.

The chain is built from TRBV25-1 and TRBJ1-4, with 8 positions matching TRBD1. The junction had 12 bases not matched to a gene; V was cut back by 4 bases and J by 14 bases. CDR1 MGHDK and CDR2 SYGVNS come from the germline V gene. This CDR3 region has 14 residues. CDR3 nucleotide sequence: TGTGCCAGCAGTGGAGGACAGGGTTTTTCCTTGCTGTTTTTT. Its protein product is CASSGGQGFSLLFF.

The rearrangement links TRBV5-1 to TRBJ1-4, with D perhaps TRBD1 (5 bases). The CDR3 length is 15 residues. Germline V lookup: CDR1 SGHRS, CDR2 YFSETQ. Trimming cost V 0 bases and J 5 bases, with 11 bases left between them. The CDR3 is CASSLGGLSNEKLFF. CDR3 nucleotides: TGCGCCAGCAGCTTGGGGGGACTCTCGAATGAAAAACTGTTTTTT.

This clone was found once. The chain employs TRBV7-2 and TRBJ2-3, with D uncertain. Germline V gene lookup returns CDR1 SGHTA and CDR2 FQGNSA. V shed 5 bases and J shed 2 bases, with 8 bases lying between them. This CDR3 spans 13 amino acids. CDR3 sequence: CASSPQFTDTQYF. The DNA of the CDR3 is TGTGCCAGCAGCCCCCAATTCACAGATACGCAGTATTTT.

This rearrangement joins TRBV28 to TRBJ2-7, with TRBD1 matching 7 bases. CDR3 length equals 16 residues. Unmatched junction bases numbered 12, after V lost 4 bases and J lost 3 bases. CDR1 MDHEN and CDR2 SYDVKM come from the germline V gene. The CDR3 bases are TGTGCCAGCAGTTCCCCGGTCAGGGGGACCGGCTACGAGCAGTACGTC. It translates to CASSSPVRGTGYEQYV.

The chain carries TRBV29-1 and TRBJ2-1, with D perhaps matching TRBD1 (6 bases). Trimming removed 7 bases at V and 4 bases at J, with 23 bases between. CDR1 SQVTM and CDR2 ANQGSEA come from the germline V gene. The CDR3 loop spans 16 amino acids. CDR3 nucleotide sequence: TGCAGCGGTGCAGGGGCCAAGGGATCACAGTACAATGAGCAGTTCTTC. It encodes CSGAGAKGSQYNEQFF.

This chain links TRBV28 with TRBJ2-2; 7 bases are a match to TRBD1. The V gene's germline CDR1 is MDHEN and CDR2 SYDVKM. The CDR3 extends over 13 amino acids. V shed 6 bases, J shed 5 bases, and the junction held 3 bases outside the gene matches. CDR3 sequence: CASSQTGTGELFF. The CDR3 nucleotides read TGTGCCAGCAGCCAGACAGGGACCGGGGAGCTGTTTTTT. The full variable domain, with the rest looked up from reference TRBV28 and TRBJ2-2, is DVKVTQSSRYLVKRTGEKVFLECVQDMDHENMFWYRQDPGLGLRLIYFSYDVKMKEKGDIPEGYSVSREKKERFSLILESASTNQTSMYLCASSQTGTGELFFGEGSRLTVL.

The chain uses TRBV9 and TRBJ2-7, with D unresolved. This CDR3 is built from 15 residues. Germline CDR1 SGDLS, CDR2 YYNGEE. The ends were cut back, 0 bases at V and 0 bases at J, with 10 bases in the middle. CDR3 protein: CASSVESILSYEQYV. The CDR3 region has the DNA TGTGCCAGCAGCGTAGAGTCTATACTCTCCTACGAGCAGTACGTC.

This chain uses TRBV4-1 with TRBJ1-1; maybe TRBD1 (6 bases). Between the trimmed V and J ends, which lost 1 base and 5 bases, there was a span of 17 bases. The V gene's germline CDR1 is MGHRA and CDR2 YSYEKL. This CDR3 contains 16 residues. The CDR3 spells CASSQVGRGVRTEAFF. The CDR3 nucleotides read TGCGCCAGCAGCCAAGTGGGCAGGGGAGTACGGACTGAAGCTTTCTTT.

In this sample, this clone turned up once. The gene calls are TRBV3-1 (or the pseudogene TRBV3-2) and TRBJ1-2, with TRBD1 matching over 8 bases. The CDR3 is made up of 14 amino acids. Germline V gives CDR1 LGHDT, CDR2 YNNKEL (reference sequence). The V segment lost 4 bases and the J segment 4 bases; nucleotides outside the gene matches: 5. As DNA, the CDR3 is TGTGCCAGCAGCCGACAGGGGTTCGGCTATGGCTACACCTTC. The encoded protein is CASSRQGFGYGYTF.

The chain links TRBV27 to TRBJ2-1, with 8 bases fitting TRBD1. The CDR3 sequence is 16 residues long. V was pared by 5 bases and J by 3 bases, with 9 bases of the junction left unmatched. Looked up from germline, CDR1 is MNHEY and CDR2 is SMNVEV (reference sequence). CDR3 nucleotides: TGTGCCAGCAGTAAACCAACCGGGACAGGCTACAATGAGCAGTTCTTC. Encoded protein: CASSKPTGTGYNEQFF.

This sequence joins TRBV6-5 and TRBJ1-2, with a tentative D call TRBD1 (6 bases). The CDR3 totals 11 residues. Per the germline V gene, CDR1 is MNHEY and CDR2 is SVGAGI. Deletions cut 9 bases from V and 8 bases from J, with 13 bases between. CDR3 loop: CASFQGNGYTF. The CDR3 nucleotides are TGTGCCAGTTTTCAGGGGAACGGCTACACCTTC.

The CDR3 nucleotides are TGTGCCACCAGCGAACAGGGGCCGCTGGGGACCCAGTACTTC. It specifies CATSEQGPLGTQYF. The J gene is TRBJ2-5, the V gene TRBV24-1; 7 nucleotides match TRBD1. J was trimmed by 7 bases and V by 7 bases; bases with no gene match: 11. This CDR3 spans 14 amino acids. Germline V gives CDR1 KGHDR, CDR2 SFDVKD.

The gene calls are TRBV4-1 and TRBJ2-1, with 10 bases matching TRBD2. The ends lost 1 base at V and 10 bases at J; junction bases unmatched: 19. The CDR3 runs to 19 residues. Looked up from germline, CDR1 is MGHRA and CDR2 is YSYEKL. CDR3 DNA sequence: TGCGCCAGCAGCCAAGTTCCCCTCCAGACTAGCGGGCGCCTGGAAGAGCAGTTCTTC. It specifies CASSQVPLQTSGRLEEQFF.

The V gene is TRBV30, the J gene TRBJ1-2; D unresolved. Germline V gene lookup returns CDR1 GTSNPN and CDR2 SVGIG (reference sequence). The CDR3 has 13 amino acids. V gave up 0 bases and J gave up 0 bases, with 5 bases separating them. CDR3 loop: CAWSVSANYGYTF. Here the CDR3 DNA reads TGTGCCTGGAGTGTAAGCGCTAACTATGGCTACACCTTC.

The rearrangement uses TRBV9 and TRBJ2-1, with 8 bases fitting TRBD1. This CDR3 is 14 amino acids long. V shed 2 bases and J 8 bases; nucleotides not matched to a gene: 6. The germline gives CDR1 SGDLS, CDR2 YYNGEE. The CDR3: CASSVDRVKDEQFF. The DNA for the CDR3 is TGTGCCAGCAGCGTGGACAGGGTAAAGGATGAGCAGTTCTTC.

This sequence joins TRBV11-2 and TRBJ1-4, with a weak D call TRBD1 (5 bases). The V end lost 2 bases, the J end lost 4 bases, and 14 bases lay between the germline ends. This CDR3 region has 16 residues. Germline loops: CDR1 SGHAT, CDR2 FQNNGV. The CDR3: CASSLIGGSDNEKLFF. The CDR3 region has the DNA TGTGCCAGCAGCTTAATCGGGGGTTCGGATAATGAAAAACTGTTTTTT. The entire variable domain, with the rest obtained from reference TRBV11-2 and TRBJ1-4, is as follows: EAGVAQSPRYKIIEKRQSVAFWCNPISGHATLYWYQQILGQGPKLLIQFQNNGVVDDSQLPKDRFSAERLKGVDSTLKIQPAKLEDSAVYLCASSLIGGSDNEKLFFGSGTQLSVL.

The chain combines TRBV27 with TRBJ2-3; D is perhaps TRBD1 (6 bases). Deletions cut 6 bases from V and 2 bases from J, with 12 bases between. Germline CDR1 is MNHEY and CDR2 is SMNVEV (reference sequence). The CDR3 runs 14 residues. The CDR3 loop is CASSQGDNTDTQYF. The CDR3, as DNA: TGTGCCAGCAGCCAAGGGGACAACACAGATACGCAGTATTTT.

CDR3 nucleotides: TGCAGTGCTAGTCAGGGTAGTTGGACAGATACGCAGTATTTT. It encodes CSASQGSWTDTQYF. This rearrangement joins TRBV20-1 to TRBJ2-3, with D possibly matching TRBD1 (5 bases). The CDR3 is 14 residues long. Germline lookup yields CDR1 DFQATT and CDR2 SNEGSKA (reference sequence). Trimming took 3 bases from V and 3 from J, leaving 13 bases between them.

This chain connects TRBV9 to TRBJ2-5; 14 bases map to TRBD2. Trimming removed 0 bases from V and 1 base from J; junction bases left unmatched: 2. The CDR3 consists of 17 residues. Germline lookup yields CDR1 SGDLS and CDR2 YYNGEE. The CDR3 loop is CASSVGGTSGSQETQYF. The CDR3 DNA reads TGTGCCAGCAGCGTAGGTGGGACTAGCGGGAGCCAAGAGACCCAGTACTTC.

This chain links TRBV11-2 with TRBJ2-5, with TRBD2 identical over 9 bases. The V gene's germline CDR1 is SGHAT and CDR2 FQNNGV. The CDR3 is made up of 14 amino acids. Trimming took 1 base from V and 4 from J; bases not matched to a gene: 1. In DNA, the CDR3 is TGTGCCAGCAGCTTAGCGACTAGCGGAGAGACCCAGTACTTC. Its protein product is CASSLATSGETQYF.